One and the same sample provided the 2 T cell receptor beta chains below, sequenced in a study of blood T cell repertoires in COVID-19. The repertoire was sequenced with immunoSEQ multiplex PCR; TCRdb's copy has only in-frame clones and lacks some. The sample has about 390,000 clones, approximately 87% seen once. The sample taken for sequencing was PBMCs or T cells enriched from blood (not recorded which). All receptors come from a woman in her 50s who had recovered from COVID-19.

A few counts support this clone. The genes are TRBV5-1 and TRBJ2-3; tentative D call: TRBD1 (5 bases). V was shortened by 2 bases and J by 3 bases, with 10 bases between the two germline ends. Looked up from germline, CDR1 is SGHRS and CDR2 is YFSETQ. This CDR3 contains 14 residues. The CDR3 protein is CASSFQGTTDTQYF. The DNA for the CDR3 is TGCGCCAGCAGCTTTCAGGGTACGACAGATACGCAGTATTTT.

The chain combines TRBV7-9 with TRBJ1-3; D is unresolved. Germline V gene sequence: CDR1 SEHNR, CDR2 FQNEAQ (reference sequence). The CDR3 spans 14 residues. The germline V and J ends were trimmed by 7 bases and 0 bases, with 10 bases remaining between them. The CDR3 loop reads CASTLTGSGNTIYF. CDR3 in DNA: TGTGCCAGCACCTTGACGGGCTCTGGAAACACCATATATTTT.